This T cell receptor beta chain was captured by sequencing in a study of patients and donors after allogeneic stem cell transplantation. The length of the CDR3 is 12 residues. CDR1 SQVTM and CDR2 ANQGSEA come from the germline V gene. Between the trimmed V and J ends, which lost 0 bases and 0 bases, there was a span of 2 bases. TCRdb recomputed calls from the RT-PCR reads with MiXCR, one row per CDR3 protein. The sample includes tens of thousands of distinct CDR3 sequences, roughly 38% of them seen just once. This clonotype showed up just a few times. This TCR derives from a human donor who was either an allogeneic HSCT recipient or a stem cell or donor lymphocyte infusion donor (not recorded which). It is not recorded whose cells these are; they may come from a transplant donor. The chain has TRBV29-1 and TRBJ1-2; unclear D gene. Sequenced input: blood, either unsorted or a sorted T cell fraction (not recorded which). The CDR3 DNA reads as TGCAGCGTTGAAGAAACTAACTATGGCTACACCTTC. As protein: CSVEETNYGYTF.